This TCR beta chain was found in a study of CD8 T cells in Susac syndrome. In blood CD8+ and CD4+ T cells, TCR beta underwent sequencing. V was cut by 6 bases and J by 8 bases, with 19 bases left in between. Germline V gene data show CDR1 as MDHEN and CDR2 as SYDVKM. The CDR3 length is 14 residues. Only one count was recorded for this clonotype. RNA was extracted with the RNeasy kit, and a quantity of roughly 0.45 to 1 ug was reverse transcribed using random hexamers. The method of amplification for TCR beta CDR3 was immunoSEQ multiplex PCR, covering 54 Vbeta and 13 Jbeta. TCRdb reprocessed the immunoSEQ multiplex PCR reads with MiXCR, giving one entry per CDR3 protein. The sample has around 150,000 distinct CDR3 sequences; 85% to 95% are singletons.

The sequenced material came from CD4+ T cells from PBMCs. The clonotype was recovered from a human donor with multiple sclerosis. The J gene is TRBJ1-2, the V gene TRBV28, with D possibly TRBD1 on 5 matching bases. The CDR3 is CASRPNTRGGGYTF. CDR3 nucleotide sequence: TGTGCCAGCAGACCAAACACCCGCGGGGGAGGCTACACCTTC.